This TCR beta chain was found in a study of T cells in Graves' hyperthyroidism and ophthalmopathy. This clonotype was seen a few times. It was RNA transcripts that yielded the amplified TCR beta CDR3 regions. Primed by the HTBI set, a first-round RT-PCR was run on the TCR CDR3. TCRdb called the multiplex PCR reads again in MiXCR, with one record for every CDR3 protein. The repertoire holds 450,000 to 650,000 distinct CDR3 sequences, with approximately 14% as singletons. Lactation, pregnancy, other autoimmune disease or uncontrolled infection excluded patients. Diagnostic decisions used clinical symptoms, serum thyroxine and TRAb, thyroid ultrasound and orbital computed tomography. The sequenced sample consisted of blood. The receptor comes from a woman in her late teens or twenties with Graves' ophthalmopathy.

CDR3 DNA: TGTGCCAGCAGCCAGCCAGGCGCTTGGGTGAATGAAAAACTGTTTTTT. Its translation is CASSQPGAWVNEKLFF. This chain uses TRBV7-9 with TRBJ1-4, with D hard to call. The V end lost 5 bases, the J end lost 5 bases, and 18 bases lay between the germline ends. The CDR3 spans 16 residues. Germline CDR1 SEHNR, CDR2 FQNEAQ (reference sequence).